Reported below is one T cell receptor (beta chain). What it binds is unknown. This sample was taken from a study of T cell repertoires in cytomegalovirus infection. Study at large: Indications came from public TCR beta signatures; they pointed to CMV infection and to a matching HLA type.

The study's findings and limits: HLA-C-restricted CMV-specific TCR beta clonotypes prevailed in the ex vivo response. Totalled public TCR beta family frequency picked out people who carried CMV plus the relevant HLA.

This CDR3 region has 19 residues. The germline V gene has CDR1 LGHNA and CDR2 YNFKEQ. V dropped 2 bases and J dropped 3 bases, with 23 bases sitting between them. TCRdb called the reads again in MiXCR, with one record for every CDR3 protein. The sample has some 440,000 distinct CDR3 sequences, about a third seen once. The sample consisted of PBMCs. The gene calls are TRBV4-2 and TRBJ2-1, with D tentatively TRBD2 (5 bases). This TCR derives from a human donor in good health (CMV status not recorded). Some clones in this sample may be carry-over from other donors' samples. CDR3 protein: CASSQTTGGGFSIYNEQFF. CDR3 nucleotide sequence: TGTGCCAGCAGCCAAACCACGGGCGGAGGTTTCTCAATCTACAATGAGCAGTTCTTC.